This T cell receptor (beta chain) was observed in a study of identical twins. TCRdb reanalysed the 5' RACE reads using MiXCR and keeps one entry per CDR3 protein. The sample yields roughly 750,000 distinct CDR3 sequences, about 20% seen once. CDR1 LNHDA and CDR2 SQIVND come from the germline V gene (reference sequence). This CDR3 is 14 amino acids long. Trimming took off 10 bases at V and 0 bases at J, with 13 bases between the two ends. The sample was also reused in another study, on T cells expressing NK-cell markers. This second study says: Repertoire data for TCR beta were derived from sorted T cells (CD3+CD56+NKG2C+, CD3+CD56+NKG2C- and CD3+CD56-NKG2C+). Sorting in several experiments was restricted by an anti-gamma-delta TCR antibody to alpha-beta TCR T cells. Leadership of the CD3+CD56-NKG2C+ fraction also belonged to these clonotypes in a handful of donors.

Sequenced: PBMCs. The J gene is TRBJ2-1, the V gene TRBV19; D perhaps matches TRBD1 (5 bases). The sequence was obtained from a woman under 30 in good health. CDR3 sequence reads: CATGWGLSYNEQFF. CDR3 nucleotides: TGTGCCACTGGCTGGGGCCTCTCCTACAATGAGCAGTTCTTC.